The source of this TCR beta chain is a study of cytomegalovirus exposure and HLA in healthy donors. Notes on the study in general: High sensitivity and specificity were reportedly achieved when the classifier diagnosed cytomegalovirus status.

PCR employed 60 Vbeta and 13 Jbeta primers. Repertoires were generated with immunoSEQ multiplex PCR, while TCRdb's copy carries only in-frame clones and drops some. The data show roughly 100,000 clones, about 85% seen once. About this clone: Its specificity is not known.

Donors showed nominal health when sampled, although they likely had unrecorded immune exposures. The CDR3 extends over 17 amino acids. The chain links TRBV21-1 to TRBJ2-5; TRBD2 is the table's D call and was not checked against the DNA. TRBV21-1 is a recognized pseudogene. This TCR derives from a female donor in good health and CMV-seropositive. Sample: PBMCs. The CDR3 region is CASSKCSGGASGETQYF. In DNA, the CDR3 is TGTGCCAGCAGCAAGTGTAGCGGGGGGGCTTCCGGCGAGACCCAGTACTTC.